This is a list of T cell receptor beta chains from one sample in a study of T cells in Graves' hyperthyroidism and ophthalmopathy. MiXCR, applied by TCRdb to the multiplex PCR reads, yields one record per CDR3 protein. The repertoire includes almost 500,000 distinct CDR3 sequences, about 20% of them detected once, and 45% to 55% sits in the top ten. Sequenced sample: blood. These receptors all come from a woman aged 65 to 85 with Graves' ophthalmopathy. The CDR3 runs from the conserved cysteine through the conserved F or W. Each record gives: D gene, J gene, V gene, clone size, CDR3 DNA, CDR3 protein. A D gene is named only where the DNA matches it firmly. The size of a clone is reported for some rows only, either as once, few or many, or as a class for expanded clones.

d_call: .
j_call: TRBJ2-2
v_call: TRBV2
clone_size: few
cdr3_nt: TGTGCCAGCAGTGAGTTCACCGGGGAGCTGTTTTTT
cdr3_aa: CASSEFTGELFF

d_call: TRBD1
j_call: TRBJ1-4
v_call: TRBV24-1
clone_size: .
cdr3_nt: TGTGCCACCAGTGATTACGAGACAGGGCCCCAGGAAAAACTGTTTTTT
cdr3_aa: CATSDYETGPQEKLFF

d_call: .
j_call: TRBJ2-1
v_call: TRBV5-1
clone_size: .
cdr3_nt: TGCGCCAGCAGCCTGACCGGTGGTCTGCAGTTCTTC
cdr3_aa: CASSLTGGLQFF

d_call: TRBD2
j_call: TRBJ2-5
v_call: TRBV5-1
clone_size: .
cdr3_nt: TGCGCCAGCAGCTTGGGGGCTAGCGGTGAGACCCAGTACTTC
cdr3_aa: CASSLGASGETQYF

d_call: TRBD2
j_call: TRBJ2-5
v_call: TRBV11-2
clone_size: many
cdr3_nt: TGTGCCAGCAGCTTAGCATTCAGCGGGAGCGGGCAAGAGACCCAGTACTTC
cdr3_aa: CASSLAFSGSGQETQYF

d_call: TRBD2
j_call: TRBJ2-7
v_call: TRBV30
clone_size: .
cdr3_nt: TGTGCCTGGATCCCTAGCGGGACCTACGAGCAGTACTTC
cdr3_aa: CAWIPSGTYEQYF

d_call: TRBD2
j_call: TRBJ2-7
v_call: TRBV12-3/TRBV12-4
clone_size: .
cdr3_nt: TGTGCCAGCAGAACGGGGGGGAGCCACGAGCAGTACTTC
cdr3_aa: CASRTGGSHEQYF

d_call: .
j_call: TRBJ2-2
v_call: TRBV9
clone_size: many
cdr3_nt: TGTGCCAGCAGCGTAGGGCTAGCGACCGGGGAGCTGTTTTTT
cdr3_aa: CASSVGLATGELFF

d_call: .
j_call: TRBJ1-4
v_call: TRBV2
clone_size: .
cdr3_nt: TGTGCCAGCAGTGCTGGTCTCCCCCCGGGTGAAAAACTGTTTTTT
cdr3_aa: CASSAGLPPGEKLFF

d_call: .
j_call: TRBJ2-7
v_call: TRBV6-5
clone_size: .
cdr3_nt: TGTGCCAGCAGTTATGAATCGGGCGAGCAGTACTTC
cdr3_aa: CASSYESGEQYF

d_call: TRBD2
j_call: TRBJ2-2
v_call: TRBV6-1
clone_size: .
cdr3_nt: TGTGCCAGCAGTGAATGGCTAGCGGGAGTCACCGGGGAGCTGTTTTTT
cdr3_aa: CASSEWLAGVTGELFF

d_call: TRBD1
j_call: TRBJ1-2
v_call: TRBV6-5
clone_size: few
cdr3_nt: TGTGCCAGCAGTTACGGGGACAGGGTCCCCTTCAACTATGGCTACACCTTC
cdr3_aa: CASSYGDRVPFNYGYTF

d_call: TRBD1
j_call: TRBJ2-1
v_call: TRBV24-1
clone_size: many
cdr3_nt: TGTGCCACCAGTGACCACGGACAGGGGGCCTACAATGAGCAGTTCTTC
cdr3_aa: CATSDHGQGAYNEQFF

d_call: TRBD1
j_call: TRBJ1-4
v_call: TRBV20-1
clone_size: .
cdr3_nt: TGCAGTGCTAGAGTCGGGACAGGGGGTGGGGGTGAAAAACTGTTTTTT
cdr3_aa: CSARVGTGGGGEKLFF

d_call: .
j_call: TRBJ2-5
v_call: TRBV12-3/TRBV12-4
clone_size: many
cdr3_nt: TGTGCCAGCAGCCAGGGGCAGGGTGAGACCCAGTACTTC
cdr3_aa: CASSQGQGETQYF

d_call: TRBD2
j_call: TRBJ2-1
v_call: TRBV20-1
clone_size: .
cdr3_nt: TGCAGTGCCCAGACTAGCGGGAGCAACAATGAGCAGTTCTTC
cdr3_aa: CSAQTSGSNNEQFF

d_call: .
j_call: TRBJ1-5
v_call: TRBV7-8
clone_size: .
cdr3_nt: TGTGCCAGCAACTTAGGTCAGGGGAGGAGCAATCAGCCCCAGCATTTT
cdr3_aa: CASNLGQGRSNQPQHF

d_call: .
j_call: TRBJ1-4
v_call: TRBV6-5
clone_size: .
cdr3_nt: TGTGCCAGCAGTCTACCGACAGTAATCAATGAAGAACTGTTTTTT
cdr3_aa: CASSLPTVINEELFF

d_call: TRBD1
j_call: TRBJ1-1
v_call: TRBV30
clone_size: few
cdr3_nt: TGTGCCGGGAGAGGACAGGGTCACACTGAAGCTTTCTTT
cdr3_aa: CAGRGQGHTEAFF

d_call: .
j_call: TRBJ2-5
v_call: TRBV7-3
clone_size: few
cdr3_nt: TGTGCCAGCAGCTTAGGGGAGCGAGAGACCCAGTACTTC
cdr3_aa: CASSLGERETQYF

d_call: TRBD1
j_call: TRBJ2-7
v_call: TRBV27
clone_size: few
cdr3_nt: TGTGCCAGCAGTTTATCGGTGACAGGGACCTACGAGCAGTACTTC
cdr3_aa: CASSLSVTGTYEQYF

d_call: .
j_call: TRBJ2-5
v_call: TRBV7-8
clone_size: many
cdr3_nt: TGTGCCAGCAGCTTAGAGTTTGCCGGGACGCAAGAGACCCAGTACTTC
cdr3_aa: CASSLEFAGTQETQYF

d_call: TRBD1
j_call: TRBJ2-3
v_call: TRBV5-1
clone_size: many
cdr3_nt: TGCGCCAGCTCTACGGACAGGGTGGCAGATACGCAGTATTTT
cdr3_aa: CASSTDRVADTQYF

d_call: .
j_call: TRBJ2-5
v_call: TRBV20-1
clone_size: .
cdr3_nt: TGCAGTGCTACGGCCGGGCGGCGGAGATTCCAAGAGACCCAGTACTTC
cdr3_aa: CSATAGRRRFQETQYF

d_call: TRBD2
j_call: TRBJ2-1
v_call: TRBV6-1
clone_size: .
cdr3_nt: TGTGCCAGCATTCCGAGTGCGGGAGCTGGTCGGCAGTTCTTC
cdr3_aa: CASIPSAGAGRQFF

d_call: .
j_call: TRBJ2-5
v_call: TRBV20-1
clone_size: few
cdr3_nt: TGCAGTGCCCTCCCCCGGGGGCTCCAAGAGACCCAGTACTTC
cdr3_aa: CSALPRGLQETQYF

d_call: TRBD2
j_call: TRBJ2-1
v_call: TRBV20-1
clone_size: few
cdr3_nt: TGCAGTGCTAGAGATGGGAGCGGGAGTTACAATGAGCAGTTCTTC
cdr3_aa: CSARDGSGSYNEQFF